The sequence of this T cell receptor (beta chain) was determined in a study of T cells in Graves' hyperthyroidism and ophthalmopathy. Study results and limitations: From stable hyperthyroidism, ophthalmopathy was set apart by a 13 V-J model.

Each ophthalmopathy patient scored at least 3 on the Clinical Activity Score and at least 4 on NOSPECS grade, with duration under 3 months. It was uncontrolled infection, other autoimmune disease, pregnancy or lactation that excluded patients. In regard to this clonotype: Its specificity is not known.

The germline V gene has CDR1 LGHDT and CDR2 YNNKEL (reference sequence). CDR3 length equals 14 residues. Trimming removed 2 bases at V and 2 bases at J, with 9 bases between. Researchers took RNA transcripts and amplified the TCR beta CDR3 regions from them. First-round RT-PCR targeting the TCR CDR3 was performed with the HTBI primer set. In TCRdb, the multiplex PCR reads were re-called with MiXCR into one record per CDR3 protein. The sample has approximately 490,000 distinct CDR3 sequences; about 20% are singletons. This chain links TRBV3-1 with TRBJ2-5, with no clear D. The material sequenced was blood. The source is a woman in her seventies with Graves' ophthalmopathy. CDR3 amino acids: CASSQLRGQETQYF. CDR3 coding DNA: TGTGCCAGCAGCCAACTGCGCGGACAAGAGACCCAGTACTTC.